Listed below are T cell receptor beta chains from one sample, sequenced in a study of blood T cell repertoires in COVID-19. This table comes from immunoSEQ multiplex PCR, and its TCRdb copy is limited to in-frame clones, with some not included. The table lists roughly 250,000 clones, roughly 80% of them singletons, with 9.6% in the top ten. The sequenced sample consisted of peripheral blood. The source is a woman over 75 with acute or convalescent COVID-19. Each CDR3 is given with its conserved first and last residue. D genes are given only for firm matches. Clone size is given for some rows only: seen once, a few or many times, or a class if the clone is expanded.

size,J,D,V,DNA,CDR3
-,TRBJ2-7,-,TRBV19,TGTGCCAGTAGCCCAGGACAGCTCTACGAGCAGTACTTC,CASSPGQLYEQYF
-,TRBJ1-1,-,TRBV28,TGTGCCAGCAGTCCCTCCAGGGTATTGAACACTGAAGCTTTCTTT,CASSPSRVLNTEAFF
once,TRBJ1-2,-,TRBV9,TGTGCCAGCAGTGATTTCATCGTTCGACAGACACCTAACTATGGCTACACCTTC,CASSDFIVRQTPNYGYTF
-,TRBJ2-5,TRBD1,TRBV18,TGTGCCAGCTCACCTAGGTGGACAGGGCCCCAAGAGACCCAGTACTTC,CASSPRWTGPQETQYF
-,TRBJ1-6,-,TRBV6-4,TGTGCCAGCCGAGGGTTTTACAATTCACCCCTCCACTTT,CASRGFYNSPLHF
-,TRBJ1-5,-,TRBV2,TGTGCCAGCTCCCGTCTAGGAGGGGCACTTAATCAGCCCCAGCATTTT,CASSRLGGALNQPQHF
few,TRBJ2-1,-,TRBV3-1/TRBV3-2,TGTGCCAGCAGCCACAGGACATTACGATACAATGAGCAGTTCTTC,CASSHRTLRYNEQFF
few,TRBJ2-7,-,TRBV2,TGTGCCAGCGCAGGGTACGAGCAGTACTTC,CASAGYEQYF
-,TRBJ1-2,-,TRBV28,TGTGCCAGCACCAGGACAGTTAACTATGGCTACACCTTC,CASTRTVNYGYTF
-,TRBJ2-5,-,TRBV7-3,TGTGCCAGCAGCTTGGCTCTCGGCGGGACCCAGTACTTC,CASSLALGGTQYF
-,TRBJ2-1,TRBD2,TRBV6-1,TGTGCCAGCAGTTCACCTGGGACTAGCGGGACGGAGCAGTTCTTC,CASSSPGTSGTEQFF
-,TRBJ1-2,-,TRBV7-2,TGTGCCAGCAGCCCCCCGAAGGTTGGCAGGAACTTCTATGGCTACACCTTC,CASSPPKVGRNFYGYTF
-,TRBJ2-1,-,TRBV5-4,TGTGCCCTGACGGCGTGGGGGCGTGGGTCCTACAATGAGCAGTTCTTC,CALTAWGRGSYNEQFF
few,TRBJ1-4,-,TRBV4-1,TGCGCCAGCAGCCTACGAGAAAATGAAAAACTGTTTTTT,CASSLRENEKLFF
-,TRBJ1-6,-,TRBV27,TGTGCCAGCAGCTTACAGAAAAATTCACCCCTCCACTTT,CASSLQKNSPLHF
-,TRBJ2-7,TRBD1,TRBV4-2,TGTGCCAGCAGCCCGTCGATTACAGGGGGGATACTTGTTAACGAGCAGTACTTC,CASSPSITGGILVNEQYF
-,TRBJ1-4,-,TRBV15,TGTGCCACCAGCAGAGGCGCCCAAGGGGGACCACGCTTCAGGGAAAAACTGTTTTTT,CATSRGAQGGPRFREKLFF
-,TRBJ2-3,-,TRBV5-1,TGCGCCAGCAGCTCGGGGACTTCATCTAGCACAGATACGCAGTATTTT,CASSSGTSSSTDTQYF
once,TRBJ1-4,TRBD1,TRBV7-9,TGTGCCAGCATCCTATCAGGGGGTTCGGGAGAAAAACTGTTTTTT,CASILSGGSGEKLFF
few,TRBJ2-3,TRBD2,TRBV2,TGTGCCAGCAGTGTTTTGCGGGGGACCACCGGGGATACGCAGTATTTT,CASSVLRGTTGDTQYF
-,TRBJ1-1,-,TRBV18,TGTGCCAGCTCAGAGGTTGCGGTGAGGACTGAAGCTTTCTTT,CASSEVAVRTEAFF
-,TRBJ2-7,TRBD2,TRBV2,TGTGCCAACTTAAACTCTTCTAGCGGGGTAAACGAGCAGTACTTC,CANLNSSSGVNEQYF
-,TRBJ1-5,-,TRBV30,TGTGCCTGGAGTGTAGTCCAGGACAATCAGCCCCAGCATTTT,CAWSVVQDNQPQHF
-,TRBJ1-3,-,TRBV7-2,TGTGCCAGCAGCCCCCGGCCGGGAGGCTATGGAAACACCATATATTTT,CASSPRPGGYGNTIYF
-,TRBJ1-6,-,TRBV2,TGTGCCAGCAGTCCGACAGGTTTTCCCCTCCACTTT,CASSPTGFPLHF
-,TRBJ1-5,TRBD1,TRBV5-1,TGCGCCAGCAGCTTAGAGGGGGCGTGGGATCAGCCCCAGCATTTT,CASSLEGAWDQPQHF
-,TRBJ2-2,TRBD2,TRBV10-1,TGCGCCAGCAGTGAGTATGACGGGACTAGATATCCCGGGGAGCTGTTTTTT,CASSEYDGTRYPGELFF
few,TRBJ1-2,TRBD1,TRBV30,TGTGCCTGGAGTGTACCGGACAGGGGAGTTGGCTACACCTTC,CAWSVPDRGVGYTF
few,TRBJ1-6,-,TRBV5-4,TGTGCCAGCTCCGCTCGGTCCTATAATTCACCCCTCCACTTT,CASSARSYNSPLHF
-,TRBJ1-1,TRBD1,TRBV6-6,TGTGCCAGCAGTGGATCCCTCGTCAGGGACAGGGGAAGTAACACTGAAGCTTTCTTT,CASSGSLVRDRGSNTEAFF
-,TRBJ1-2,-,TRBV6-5,TGTGCCAGCAGTTACAGGGGTTCAGCTAACTATGGCTACACCTTC,CASSYRGSANYGYTF
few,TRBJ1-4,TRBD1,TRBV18,TGTGCCAGCTCACCAGGGAGACAGGGGCGGACTAATGAAAAACTGTTTTTT,CASSPGRQGRTNEKLFF
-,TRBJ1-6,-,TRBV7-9,TGTGCCAGCAGCTTCCAGGGACACGGCAATTCACCCCTCCACTTT,CASSFQGHGNSPLHF
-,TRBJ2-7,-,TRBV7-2,TGTGCCAGCAGCTACTCAACCTCCTACGAGCAGTACTTC,CASSYSTSYEQYF
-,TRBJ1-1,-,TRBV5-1,TGCGCCAGCAGCTCACAGGGCGCCGAAGCTTTCTTT,CASSSQGAEAFF
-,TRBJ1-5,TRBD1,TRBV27,TGTGCCAGCAGGACCTCCTGGGACAGGGTAAATCAGCCCCAGCATTTT,CASRTSWDRVNQPQHF
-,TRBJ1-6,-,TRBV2,TGTGCCAGCAGTGCCCTCCCGAGCGCGCTAGCGGGTCCCCTCCACTTT,CASSALPSALAGPLHF
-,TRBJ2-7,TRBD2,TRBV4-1,TGCGCCAGCAGCCAAGGGATGAGCGGGGTCTCCTACGAGCAGTACTTC,CASSQGMSGVSYEQYF
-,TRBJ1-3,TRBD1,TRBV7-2,TGTGCCAGCAGCTCGGGACAGACTTACAGCTCTGGAAACACCATATATTTT,CASSSGQTYSSGNTIYF
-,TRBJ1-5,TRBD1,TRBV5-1,TGCGCCAGCAGGGCCGGGACAGGGGCCAATCAGCCCCAGCATTTT,CASRAGTGANQPQHF
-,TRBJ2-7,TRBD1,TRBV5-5,TGTGCCAGCAGCTTGGCCCCGGGACAGGGTATCTACGAGCAGTACTTC,CASSLAPGQGIYEQYF
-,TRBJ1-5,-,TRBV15,TGTGCCACCAGCAGTCTCCGGGGGGCAGGCAATCAGCCCCAGCATTTT,CATSSLRGAGNQPQHF
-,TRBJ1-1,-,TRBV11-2,TGTGCCAGCAGCTTCCCCGGGGGGGCTGAAGCTTTCTTT,CASSFPGGAEAFF
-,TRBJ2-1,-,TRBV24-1,TGTGCCACCAGTGCCAATACTGGGAGCTCCTACAATGAGCAGTTCTTC,CATSANTGSSYNEQFF
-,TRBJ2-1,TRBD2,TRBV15,TGTGCCACCAGCAGAGTAGGAGTAGCGGGGGGGCGAAATGAGCAGTTCTTC,CATSRVGVAGGRNEQFF
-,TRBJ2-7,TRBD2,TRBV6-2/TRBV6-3,TGTGCCAGCAGCCGCGGGGGCTACGAGCAGTACTTC,CASSRGGYEQYF
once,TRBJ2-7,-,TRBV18,TGTGCCAGCTCACCAGGCCTGTCCCCCTACGAGCAGTACTTC,CASSPGLSPYEQYF
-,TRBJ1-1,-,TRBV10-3,TGTGCCATCAGTGGGGACAAGAACACTGAAGCTTTCTTT,CAISGDKNTEAFF
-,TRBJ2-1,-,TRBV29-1,TGCAGCGTTACTTTTGTAGACAATGAGCAGTTCTTC,CSVTFVDNEQFF